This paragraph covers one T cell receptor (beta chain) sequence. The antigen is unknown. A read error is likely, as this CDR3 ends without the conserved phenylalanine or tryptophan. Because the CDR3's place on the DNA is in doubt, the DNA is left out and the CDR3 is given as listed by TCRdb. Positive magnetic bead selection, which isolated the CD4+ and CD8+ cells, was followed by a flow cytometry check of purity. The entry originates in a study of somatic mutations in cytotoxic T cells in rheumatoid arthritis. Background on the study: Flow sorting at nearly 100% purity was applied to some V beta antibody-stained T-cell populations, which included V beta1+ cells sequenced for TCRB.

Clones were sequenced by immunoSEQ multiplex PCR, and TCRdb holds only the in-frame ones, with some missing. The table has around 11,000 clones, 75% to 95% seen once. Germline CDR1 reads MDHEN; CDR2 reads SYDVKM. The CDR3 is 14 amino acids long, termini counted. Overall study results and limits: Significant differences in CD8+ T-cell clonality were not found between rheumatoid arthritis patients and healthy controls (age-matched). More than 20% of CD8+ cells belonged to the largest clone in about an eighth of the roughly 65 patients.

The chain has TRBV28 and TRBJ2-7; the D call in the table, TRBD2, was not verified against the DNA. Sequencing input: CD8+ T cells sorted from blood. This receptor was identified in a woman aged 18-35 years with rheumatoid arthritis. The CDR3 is CASSLFNRAGLVLI.